This entry lists 23 T cell receptor beta chains sequenced from one sample in a study of T cell responses to AZD1222 COVID-19 vaccine. The assay was immunoSEQ multiplex PCR, and TCRdb's table has in-frame clones only and misses some. The table shows some 140,000 clones, with over 85% occurring only once. The input for sequencing was peripheral blood, taken 28 days after the second AZD1222 dose. These receptors came from an adult who received the AZD1222 COVID-19 vaccine.

This clone was seen once. The chain combines TRBV3-1 (or the pseudogene TRBV3-2) with TRBJ1-1; 8 nucleotides align to TRBD1. The CDR3 consists of 12 residues. Losses at the gene ends were 4 bases for V and 8 bases for J; bases not matched to a gene: 3. In germline, CDR1 is LGHDT, CDR2 YNNKEL (reference sequence). CDR3 bases: TGTGCCAGCAGCCCATGGACAGGGGAAGCTTTCTTT. Residues: CASSPWTGEAFF.

V is TRBV5-6 and J is TRBJ1-1, with 9 positions matching TRBD1. The germline V gene has CDR1 SGHDT and CDR2 YYEEEE. This CDR3 region has 14 residues. J lost 7 bases, V lost 0 bases, and 4 bases had no gene match. The CDR3 here is CASSLDRGLGEAFF. The CDR3 DNA reads as TGTGCCAGCAGCTTGGACAGGGGGCTGGGTGAAGCTTTCTTT.

This chain uses TRBV12-3 or TRBV12-4 with TRBJ2-2; 8 bases fit TRBD1. Losses at the gene ends were 8 bases for V and 4 bases for J; bases not matched to a gene: 3. CDR3 size: 13 residues. Written as DNA, the CDR3 is TGTGCCAGCGGGACAGGAGGCACCGGGGAGCTGTTTTTT. Its protein is CASGTGGTGELFF.

The rearrangement joins TRBV11-2 to TRBJ2-5, with a tentative D call TRBD2 (5 bases). Between the trimmed V and J ends, which lost 6 bases and 1 base, there was a span of 6 bases. Looked up from germline, CDR1 is SGHAT and CDR2 is FQNNGV. The CDR3 extends over 12 amino acids. The CDR3 protein is CASRDSQETQYF. The CDR3 DNA reads TGTGCCAGCAGGGACTCCCAAGAGACCCAGTACTTC.

The chain joins TRBV3-1 (or the pseudogene TRBV3-2) to TRBJ1-5; D not resolved. Germline V gene lookup returns CDR1 LGHDT and CDR2 YNNKEL (reference sequence). The CDR3 is 16 residues long. V lost 1 base and J lost 11, with 21 bases in between. The CDR3 spells CASSQVSRSVCASQHF. Written as DNA, the CDR3 is TGTGCCAGCAGCCAAGTAAGTCGGTCAGTTTGTGCATCCCAGCATTTT.

The V and J genes are TRBV10-3 and TRBJ2-4, with D possibly being TRBD1 (5 bases). Germline V gene sequence: CDR1 ENHRY, CDR2 SYGVKD. The CDR3 runs to 16 residues. V was clipped by 3 bases and J by 0 bases, with 12 bases between them. As DNA, the CDR3 is TGTGCCATCAGTGAAGAGACAGCCTTAGCCAAAAACATTCAGTACTTC. Amino acids: CAISEETALAKNIQYF.

This chain links TRBV19 with TRBJ1-1; no firm D call. The CDR3 is 18 residues long. V was cut by 5 bases and J by 0 bases, with 22 bases left in between. Germline loops: CDR1 LNHDA, CDR2 SQIVND (reference sequence). Here the CDR3 DNA reads TGTGCCAGTAGTCTAGGACTCTACCGGGTTAGAGTGAACACTGAAGCTTTCTTT. Its protein product is CASSLGLYRVRVNTEAFF.

The chain links TRBV18 to TRBJ1-3, with D possibly being TRBD1 (6 bases). V dropped 4 bases and J dropped 0 bases, with 10 bases sitting between them. This CDR3 comprises 15 residues. In germline, CDR1 is KGHSH, CDR2 LQKENI. CDR3 nucleotide sequence: TGTGCCAGCTCACTCGGACAGTACTCTGGAAACACCATATATTTT. This translates into CASSLGQYSGNTIYF.

The chain uses TRBV19 and TRBJ2-7; 8 bases are a match to TRBD2. The CDR3 length is 15 residues. Trimming cost V 5 bases and J 1 base; bases outside gene matches: 7. The V gene's germline CDR1 is LNHDA and CDR2 SQIVND (reference sequence). CDR3 residues: CASSAWSGGSYEQYF. CDR3 bases: TGTGCCAGTAGTGCCTGGAGCGGGGGATCCTACGAGCAGTACTTC. The full variable domain, its missing parts supplied by reference TRBV19 and TRBJ2-7, is DGGITQSPKYLFRKEGQNVTLSCEQNLNHDAMYWYRQDPGQGLRLIYYSQIVNDFQKGDIAEGYSVSREKKESFPLTVTSAQKNPTAFYLCASSAWSGGSYEQYFGPGTRLTVT.

The J gene is TRBJ2-1, the V gene TRBV5-1; perhaps D is TRBD1 or TRBD2 (5 bases each). The CDR3 is made up of 18 amino acids. Germline CDR1 SGHRS, CDR2 YFSETQ. Trimming removed 7 bases at V and 8 bases at J, with 31 bases between. The CDR3 DNA sequence: TGCGCCAGCCGAAGCCGGGACGGGCGATCCGGGGAAAATTATGAGCAGTTCTTC. Its translation is CASRSRDGRSGENYEQFF.

This clone came up once. The chain links TRBV7-6 to TRBJ2-5, with unresolved D. The CDR3 sequence is 11 residues long. Between the trimmed V and J ends, which lost 5 bases and 1 base, there was a span of 2 bases. The V gene's germline CDR1 is SGHVS and CDR2 FNYEAQ. The DNA for the CDR3 is TGTGCCAGCAGCATCCAAGAGACCCAGTACTTC. It specifies CASSIQETQYF.

This chain joins TRBV9 and TRBJ1-1; TRBD1 agrees at 7 bases. J lost 4 bases, V lost 3 bases, and 9 bases had no gene match. The germline CDR1 and CDR2 sequences are SGDLS and YYNGEE. This CDR3 has 15 amino acids. The chain's CDR3 is CASSATTGFVTEAFF. DNA for the CDR3: TGTGCCAGCAGCGCCACGACAGGGTTCGTCACTGAAGCTTTCTTT.

The chain uses TRBV28 and TRBJ1-6, with D maybe TRBD1 (5 bases). Deletions cut 2 bases from V and 10 bases from J, with 9 bases between. There are 13 residues in the CDR3. Germline V gene lookup returns CDR1 MDHEN and CDR2 SYDVKM. CDR3: CASSLIRGSPLHF. CDR3 bases: TGTGCCAGCAGTTTAATTCGGGGCTCACCCCTCCACTTT. Variable domain in full (rest from reference TRBV28 and TRBJ1-6): DVKVTQSSRYLVKRTGEKVFLECVQDMDHENMFWYRQDPGLGLRLIYFSYDVKMKEKGDIPEGYSVSREKKERFSLILESASTNQTSMYLCASSLIRGSPLHFGNGTRLTVT.

The chain has TRBV19 and TRBJ1-5; D remains ambiguous. The germline V gene encodes CDR1 LNHDA and CDR2 SQIVND (reference sequence). V lost 6 bases to trimming and J lost 1 base, with 13 bases between them. The CDR3 sequence is 15 residues long. The CDR3 sequence is CASRSGTGSNQPQHF. The CDR3 region has the DNA TGTGCCAGTAGGTCAGGAACCGGCAGCAATCAGCCCCAGCATTTT.

The chain couples TRBV5-1 to TRBJ1-3, with a weak D call TRBD1 (6 bases). This CDR3 region has 14 residues. Germline lookup yields CDR1 SGHRS and CDR2 YFSETQ. Trimming stripped 2 bases from V and 4 bases from J, with 10 bases between. The CDR3 DNA is TGCGCCAGCAGCTTTTCAGGGGCCGGAAACACCATATATTTT. Protein product: CASSFSGAGNTIYF. Complete variable domain (other parts from reference TRBV5-1 and TRBJ1-3): KAGVTQTPRYLIKTRGQQVTLSCSPISGHRSVSWYQQTPGQGLQFLFEYFSETQRNKGNFPGRFSGRQFSNSRSEMNVSTLELGDSALYLCASSFSGAGNTIYFGEGSWLTVV.

Of note for this clone: The sample carries other DNA sequences with the same CDR3. The chain links TRBV12-3 or TRBV12-4 to TRBJ1-2; a possible D gene is TRBD1 (5 bases). Trimming took off 3 bases at V and 5 bases at J, with 10 bases between the two ends. The CDR3 consists of 13 residues. The chain's CDR3 is CASSFDSRYGYTF. The CDR3 DNA follows: TGTGCCAGCAGTTTCGACAGTCGGTATGGCTACACCTTC.

The chain combines TRBV28 with TRBJ1-2; D call uncertain. The CDR3 has 14 amino acids. V lost 2 bases to trimming and J lost 3 bases, with 10 bases between them. The germline CDR1 and CDR2 sequences are MDHEN and SYDVKM. CDR3 sequence reads: CASSLAAPDYGYTF. The DNA for the CDR3 is TGTGCCAGCAGTTTAGCGGCTCCGGACTATGGCTACACCTTC.

The gene calls are TRBV19 and TRBJ2-5, with D possibly matching TRBD2 (6 bases). The V gene's germline CDR1 is LNHDA and CDR2 SQIVND (reference sequence). This CDR3 region has 15 residues. Deletions cut 7 bases from V and 3 bases from J, with 18 bases between. As DNA, the CDR3 is TGTGCCAGTACCCCCGAGCTGACTAGAAAAGAGACCCAGTACTTC. Translation: CASTPELTRKETQYF.

The chain employs TRBV6-6 and TRBJ1-3; D call uncertain. The CDR3 extends over 15 amino acids. Deletions cut 3 bases from V and 0 bases from J, with 9 bases between. CDR1 and CDR2 (germline): MNHNY, SVGAGI (reference sequence). In DNA, the CDR3 is TGTGCCAGCAGTTATAGTTGGTACTCTGGAAACACCATATATTTT. This sequence encodes CASSYSWYSGNTIYF.

V and J are TRBV18 and TRBJ1-2; D is unclear. The germline V gene has CDR1 KGHSH and CDR2 LQKENI. The CDR3 has 15 amino acids. Trimming removed 0 bases at V and 0 bases at J, with 8 bases between. CDR3 loop: CASSPPGTANYGYTF. The CDR3 DNA reads TGTGCCAGCTCACCACCCGGCACCGCTAACTATGGCTACACCTTC.

The chain recombines TRBV3-1 (or the pseudogene TRBV3-2) with TRBJ2-4; TRBD2 matches at 8 bases. Germline loops: CDR1 LGHDT, CDR2 YNNKEL (reference sequence). This CDR3 contains 17 residues. V gave up 0 bases and J gave up 6 bases; unmatched junction bases: 10. The CDR3 loop is CASSQDHREGERNIQYF. For the CDR3, the DNA is TGTGCCAGCAGCCAAGATCATCGGGAGGGGGAAAGAAACATTCAGTACTTC.

The chain recombines TRBV5-1 with TRBJ2-3; D call uncertain. The CDR3 is 13 amino acids. Trimming cost V 4 bases and J 0 bases, with 6 bases left between them. The germline V gene has CDR1 SGHRS and CDR2 YFSETQ. Written as DNA, the CDR3 is TGCGCCAGCAGCCCCAGTAGCACAGATACGCAGTATTTT. Amino acids: CASSPSSTDTQYF.

The CDR3 region is CASSYSAASNYGYTF. The CDR3 region has the DNA TGTGCCAGCAGTTACTCGGCAGCCTCTAACTATGGCTACACCTTC. The chain combines TRBV6-5 with TRBJ1-2; D is unclear. CDR1 MNHEY and CDR2 SVGAGI come from the germline V gene. This CDR3 has 15 amino acids. V was pared by 0 bases and J by 0 bases, with 8 bases between.